This record concerns one T cell receptor (beta chain) sequence. This clone's antigen is unknown. No much larger clonotype is one base removed from it; base qualities were not supplied. From its cysteine to its phenylalanine, the CDR3 spans 14 amino acids. The kept DNA is CDR3 alone, 42 bases in frame from the first base. Clipping removes 5 bases from V and 5 bases from J, with 8 as the unmatched junction base count. From a lookup of the germline V gene, CDR1 and CDR2 are SNHLY and FYNNEI. The source of the sample is a study of vaccination and CD4 T cells after COVID-19 (dated by TCRdb to about 2022). Describing the broader study: Every convalescent patient had a positive nasal swab PCR test for SARS-CoV-2, with mild disease in under ten patients and severe disease in one. Six males and four females were included in the convalescent cohort, with two Hispanic individuals, seven Caucasians, two Asians and one multiracial person represented. Participants received two doses of either the Pfizer-BioNTech BNT162b2 vaccine (n=8) or the Moderna mRNA-1273 vaccine (n=2). Post-COVID blood samples from convalescent patients were collected a median of around 110 days after diagnosis, with a range of 35 to 161 days. Post-vaccine blood samples were obtained a median of about 77 days after the second vaccine dose, with a range of roughly 13 to 250 days. Overlapping spike peptide pools from SARS-CoV-2 and from the common cold coronaviruses HCoV-NL63, HCoV-OC43 and HCoV-229E were used as culture stimuli. Control cultures received a CEFX viral epitope pool as the positive control, an HIV-1 Nef peptide pool as the negative control, or no peptide. The spike-specific CD4+ TCR repertoire was compared before and after mRNA vaccination in over nine COVID-19 convalescent patients and several infection-naive healthy vaccine recipients. The paper as a whole reports these results and caveats: Although the median number of SARS-CoV-2-reactive clonotypes went up from some 23 after infection to some 38 after vaccination, the increase was not significant. In convalescent patients, nearly all vaccine-specific clones (304 of 307) were found to be mono-reactive for SARS-CoV-2 spike rather than cross-reactive with common cold coronaviruses. In convalescent patients, a median about 90% of post-vaccine SARS-CoV-2-reactive clones were detected only after vaccination, and vaccine-specific priming was suggested by this finding. Relatively few convalescent patients were included in the study, and early timepoints after natural infection were not analyzed.

The library came from PCR. TCR sequencing of DNA from cultured CD4+ T cells used the Oncomine TCR Beta short-read assay at the Johns Hopkins FTIC core. Genomic DNA was extracted from the cultured CD4+ T cells with the QIAamp micro DNA kit. Oncomine TCR Beta libraries from cultured CD4+ T cells were pooled using unique dual indexes and sequenced on an Illumina iSeq 100. Turning to the authors' computational methods: Non-productive sequences were removed, and CDR3s that did not start with C, did not end with F or W, or were shorter than 7 amino acids were discarded. The MANAFEST web application identified antigen-specific clonotypes by comparing peptide-stimulated wells against reference wells and other culture wells. Positive clones required FDR below 0.05, an odds ratio above 5, and productive frequency above 0.1% in at least two of three replicate wells. Cross-reactive clonotypes were defined as significantly expanded in both SARS-CoV-2 spike wells and at least one common cold coronavirus spike condition. Similarity between CDR3 sequences was evaluated in R version 3.6.1 using Levenshtein distances (stringdist) and unrooted phylogenetic trees (ape). TCRdb passed the public sequencing reads through fastp at Q25 and MiXCR, retaining productive beta sequences. Rows merge per CDR3 protein into single entries with the most common DNA and genes. TCRdb assigned the V and J calls; the authors' analysis was not used. This sample gives about 20,000 distinct CDR3 sequences in total; roughly three fifths of them show up just once. The ten largest clones add up to about 10% of the sample.

This sample's treatment or condition label indicates: roughly ten-day PBMC culture with coronavirus spike peptide pools or control peptides (ViraFEST assay). The ViraFEST assay was used in the study, in which antigen-specific T cells were expanded with peptide pools and expanded clonotypes were subsequently identified by TCR sequencing. The positive SARS-CoV-2 PCR tests of the convalescent patients were dated from March to December 2020, before the Alpha, Beta and Delta variants emerged in the United States. PBMCs were cultured at 1.5 million to 2 million per well in IMDM supplemented with roughly 5.2% human AB serum and 9.5 to 10 IU/ml IL-2, with 9.5 to 10 ug/ml peptide pools added. Half of the culture medium was replaced with fresh IL-2-containing medium on days 3 and 7. Once the cells had been in culture for 9 to 10 days, the EasySep CD4+ T cell isolation kit was used to isolate CD4+ T cells by negative selection. Ficoll-Paque Plus gradient centrifugation was used to isolate PBMCs from whole blood, and the isolated PBMCs were then either used fresh or cryopreserved at -140C. Culture conditions were generally each tested in triplicate wells.

The sequencing input was CD4+ T cells from blood, cultured in vitro. The V gene is TRBV2 and the J gene is TRBJ1-1, and TRBD1 aligns with 7 junction nucleotides. The clonotype was recovered from a human donor who had recovered from COVID-19. The sequenced DNA is TGTGCCAGCAGTAAGGCCAGGGGGGGGACTGAAGCTTTCTTT. Translated, it reads CASSKARGGTEAFF.